These 8 T cell receptor beta chains were all obtained from the same sample, sequenced in a study of Graves' ophthalmopathy and Graves' hyperthyroidism. Researchers took RNA transcripts and amplified TCR beta CDR3 regions from them. Following a first-round RT-PCR that used HTBI primers, a second-round multiplex PCR was carried out. TCRdb re-derived calls from the multiplex PCR reads in MiXCR, one entry per CDR3 protein. The table shows 200,000 to 250,000 distinct CDR3 sequences, with 45% occurring only once. Input material: peripheral blood. These receptor sequences come from an adult man with Graves' ophthalmopathy.

The chain combines TRBV9 with TRBJ2-7; perhaps TRBD2 as D (6 bases). The V gene lost 0 bases and the J gene lost 5 bases, with 15 bases spanning the gap. Per the germline V gene, CDR1 is SGDLS and CDR2 is YYNGEE. The CDR3 is 15 residues long. The DNA of the CDR3 is TGTGCCAGCAGCGTAGAAATCGGCGGGGTCGACGAGCAGTACTTC. Encoded protein: CASSVEIGGVDEQYF.

The sample holds many counts of this clonotype. This rearrangement joins TRBV29-1 to TRBJ2-5; tentatively, D is TRBD1 (6 bases). Trimming left V 3 bases short and J 4 bases short, with 12 bases between. Looked up from germline, CDR1 is SQVTM and CDR2 is ANQGSEA. This CDR3 region has 13 residues. This CDR3 reads CSVDITGSETQYF. CDR3 DNA sequence: TGCAGCGTTGATATTACAGGGTCAGAGACCCAGTACTTC.

This clonotype was picked up a small number of times. This rearrangement joins TRBV12-3 or TRBV12-4 to TRBJ2-5, with TRBD2 matching over 10 bases. The CDR3 runs to 15 residues. V was clipped by 1 base and J by 7 bases; unmatched bases: 6. This chain's CDR3 is CASSLELAGTGTQYF. The DNA of the CDR3 is TGTGCCAGCAGTTTAGAACTAGCGGGAACCGGGACCCAGTACTTC.

This clonotype was seen a few times. The chain uses TRBV5-8 and TRBJ2-7; 8 bases fit TRBD2. There are 15 residues in the CDR3. The junction had 8 bases not matched to a gene; V was cut back by 4 bases and J by 2 bases. Germline V gene lookup returns CDR1 SGHTS and CDR2 YDEGEE. The CDR3 coding sequence is TGTGCCAGCAGCGCCAGCGGGGGCCTCACCTACGAGCAGTACTTC. Translation gives CASSASGGLTYEQYF.

This clonotype was observed once. The chain is built from TRBV19 and TRBJ2-5; 14 nucleotides agree with TRBD2. Per germline, CDR1 LNHDA and CDR2 SQIVND (reference sequence). Trimming took 4 bases from V and 3 from J; bases not matched to a gene: 7. This CDR3 contains 17 residues. CDR3: CASSKGLAGDRKETQYF. CDR3 bases: TGTGCCAGTAGTAAGGGACTAGCGGGGGATCGGAAAGAGACCCAGTACTTC.

The chain links TRBV2 to TRBJ1-1; TRBD1 aligns across 7 bases. Germline-derived CDR1 and CDR2 are SNHLY and FYNNEI. This CDR3 comprises 14 residues. J gave up 6 bases and V 4 bases, and 8 bases lay outside the gene matches. DNA of the CDR3: TGTGCCAGCAGTGGGCGACAGGGAGGGGCTGAAGCTTTCTTT. It translates to CASSGRQGGAEAFF.

The J gene is TRBJ1-1, the V gene TRBV10-3; the match to TRBD1 covers 7 bases. With 6 bases clipped from V and 4 bases from J, the junction kept 11 bases outside the gene matches. The germline CDR1 and CDR2 sequences are ENHRY and SYGVKD. The CDR3 is 15 residues long. The CDR3 region has the DNA TGTGCCATCAGCCGGAGGGACAGTGAAGGCACTGAAGCTTTCTTT. The encoded protein is CAISRRDSEGTEAFF.

CDR3 sequence: CSVKGAVNTEAFF. The DNA for the CDR3 is TGCAGCGTCAAGGGGGCGGTGAACACTGAAGCTTTCTTT. The chain has TRBV29-1 and TRBJ1-1, with TRBD1 identical over 7 bases. J lost 0 bases, V lost 6 bases, and 4 bases had no gene match. Looked up from germline, CDR1 is SQVTM and CDR2 is ANQGSEA. The CDR3 loop spans 13 amino acids.